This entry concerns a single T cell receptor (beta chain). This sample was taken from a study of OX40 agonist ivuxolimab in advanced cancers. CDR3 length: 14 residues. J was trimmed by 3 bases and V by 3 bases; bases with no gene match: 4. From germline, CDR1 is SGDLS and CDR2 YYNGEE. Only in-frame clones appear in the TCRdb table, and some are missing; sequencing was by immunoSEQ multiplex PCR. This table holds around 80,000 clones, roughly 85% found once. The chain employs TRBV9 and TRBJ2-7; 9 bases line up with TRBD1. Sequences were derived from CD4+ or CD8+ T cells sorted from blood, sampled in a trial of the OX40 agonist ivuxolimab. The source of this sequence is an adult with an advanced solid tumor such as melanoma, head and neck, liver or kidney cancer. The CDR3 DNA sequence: TGTGCCAGCAGCGCGGGGACAGGGAACTACGAGCAGTACTTC. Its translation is CASSAGTGNYEQYF.